The T cell receptor beta chain under discussion was sequenced for a study of T cell responses to AZD1222 COVID-19 vaccine. Trimming stripped 3 bases from V and 1 base from J, with 6 bases between. The CDR3 totals 13 residues. Germline lookup yields CDR1 SNHLY and CDR2 FYNNEI. Findings and caveats of the study: The donors showed a predominance of white British ancestry and of females, with possible underestimation of clonal diversity. Baseline serostatus was positive in only six AZD1222 recipients.

On this clone: Antigen unknown.

TCRdb's copy holds only in-frame clones and misses some; the assay was immunoSEQ multiplex PCR. The sample includes 74,000 or so clones, about 88% of them seen just once. V usage is TRBV2 and J usage is TRBJ1-2; unclear D gene. The TCR originated in an adult in good health. The starting material was peripheral blood, obtained on day 0 of AZD1222 vaccination. The CDR3: CASSEGNNYGYTF. In DNA, the CDR3 is TGTGCCAGCAGTGAGGGCAATAACTATGGCTACACCTTC.